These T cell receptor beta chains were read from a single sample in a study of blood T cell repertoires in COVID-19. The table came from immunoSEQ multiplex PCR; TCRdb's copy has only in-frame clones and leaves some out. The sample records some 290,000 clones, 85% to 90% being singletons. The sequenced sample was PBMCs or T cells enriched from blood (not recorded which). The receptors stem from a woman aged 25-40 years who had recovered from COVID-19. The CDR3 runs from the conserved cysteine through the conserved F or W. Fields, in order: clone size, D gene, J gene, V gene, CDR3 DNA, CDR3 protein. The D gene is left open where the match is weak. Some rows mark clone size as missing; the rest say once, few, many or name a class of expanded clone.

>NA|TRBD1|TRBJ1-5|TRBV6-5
TGTGCCAGCACTATGGGACAGGGAAGCAATCAGCCCCAGCATTTT
CASTMGQGSNQPQHF
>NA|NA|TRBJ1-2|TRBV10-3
TGTGCCATCAGTGAGTCGCCAGGGTTTGGCTACACCTTC
CAISESPGFGYTF
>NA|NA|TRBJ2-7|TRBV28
TGTGCCAGCAGTCCACACAGGGTTCAAGCCTACGAGCAGTACTTC
CASSPHRVQAYEQYF
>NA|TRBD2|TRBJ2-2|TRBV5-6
TGTGCCAGCAGGTGGACTAGCGGGAGTTTTCACACCGGGGAGCTGTTTTTT
CASRWTSGSFHTGELFF
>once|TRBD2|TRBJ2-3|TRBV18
TGTGCCAGCTCACTGGGGGCAGCGGGAGAGGCAGATACGCAGTATTTT
CASSLGAAGEADTQYF
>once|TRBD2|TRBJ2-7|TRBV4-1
TGCGCCAGCAGCCAAGCTGGGGGGGACTTGGGGCAGTACTTC
CASSQAGGDLGQYF
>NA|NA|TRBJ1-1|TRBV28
TGTGCCAGCAGCGCCCCCCCCGGGACACAGAACACTGAAGCTTTCTTT
CASSAPPGTQNTEAFF
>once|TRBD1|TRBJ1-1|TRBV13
TGTGCCAGCAGTCAGGACAGGGGGGCTGAAGCTTTCTTT
CASSQDRGAEAFF
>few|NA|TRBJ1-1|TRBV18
TGTGCCAGCTCACCACCGAGGGCAGGACAGACCTACACTGAAGCTTTCTTT
CASSPPRAGQTYTEAFF
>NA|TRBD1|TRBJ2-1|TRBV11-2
TGTGCCAGCAGCTGGGACAGCAATGAGCAGTTCTTC
CASSWDSNEQFF
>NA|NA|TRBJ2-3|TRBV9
TGTGCCAGCGGAATAACAGGGAACGCAGATACGCAGTATTTT
CASGITGNADTQYF
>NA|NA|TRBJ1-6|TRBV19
TGTGCCAGTAAAGGGGGAAGCTCCTATAATTCACCCCTCCACTTT
CASKGGSSYNSPLHF
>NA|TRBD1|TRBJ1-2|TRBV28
TGTGCCAGCAGTCCTCCAGACAGGGGGCGATACGGCTACACCTTC
CASSPPDRGRYGYTF
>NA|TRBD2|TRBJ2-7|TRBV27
TGTGCCAGCAGTTTCGCTAGCGGGGGGGGAAGCTCCTACGAGCAGTACTTC
CASSFASGGGSSYEQYF
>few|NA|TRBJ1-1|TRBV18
TGTGCCAGCTCACCACGAGACAAGAACACTGAAGCTTTCTTT
CASSPRDKNTEAFF
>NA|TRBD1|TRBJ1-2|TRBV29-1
TGCAGCGCTAAACAGGGGCGTAACTATGGCTACACCTTC
CSAKQGRNYGYTF
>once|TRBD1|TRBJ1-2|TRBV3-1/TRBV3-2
TGTGCCAGCAGCCAAGATAACAGGGGGAAATACGGCTACACCTTC
CASSQDNRGKYGYTF
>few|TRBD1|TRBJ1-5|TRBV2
TGTGCCAGCAGGCCCACAGGGGGCGAAATCAATCAGCCCCAGCATTTT
CASRPTGGEINQPQHF
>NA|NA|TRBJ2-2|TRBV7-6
TGTGCCAGCACCCCAATCCCGGGAAACACCGGGGAGCTGTTTTTT
CASTPIPGNTGELFF
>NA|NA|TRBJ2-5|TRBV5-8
TGTGCCAGCAGCGACGGCCCCGGACTCCCTCAAACCCAGTACTTC
CASSDGPGLPQTQYF
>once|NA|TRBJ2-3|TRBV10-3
TGTGCCATCCGCATGGGGCAGGGGAAAGATACGCAGTATTTT
CAIRMGQGKDTQYF
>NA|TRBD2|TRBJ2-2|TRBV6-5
TGTGCCAGCAAAGGACTAGCGGGAGTTACCGGGGAGCTGTTTTTT
CASKGLAGVTGELFF
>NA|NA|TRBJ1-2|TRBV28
TGTGCCAGCAGTTCACAGGGTTTTGACTATGGCTACACCTTC
CASSSQGFDYGYTF
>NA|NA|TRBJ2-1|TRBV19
TGTGCCAGTAGTAGCCCGCCCGGAGCTAGCGCCTACAATGAGCAGTTCTTC
CASSSPPGASAYNEQFF
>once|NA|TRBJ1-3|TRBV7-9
TGTGCCAGCAGCAGCCGGGACACTCTATTTACCTCTGGAAACACCATATATTTT
CASSSRDTLFTSGNTIYF
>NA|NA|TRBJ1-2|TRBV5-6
TGTGCCAGCAGCTTGGCCCCGTATGGCTACACCTTC
CASSLAPYGYTF
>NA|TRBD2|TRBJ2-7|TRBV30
TGTGCCTCGGAGCGGGGGACCTACGAGCAGTACTTC
CASERGTYEQYF
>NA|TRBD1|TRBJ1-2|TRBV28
TGTGCCAGTATCGCCCTCAGGGGGAACTATGGCTACACCTTC
CASIALRGNYGYTF
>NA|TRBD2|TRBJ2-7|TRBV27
TGTGCCAGCAGCCTTGGACTAGCGGGAGAGCAGTACTTC
CASSLGLAGEQYF
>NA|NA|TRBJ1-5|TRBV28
TGTGCCAGCACCGAAATCTATAGCAATCAGCCCCAGCATTTT
CASTEIYSNQPQHF
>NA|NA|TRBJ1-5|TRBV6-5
TGTGCCAGCACCCAGTGGGCAGGGGGCAATCAGCCCCAGCATTTT
CASTQWAGGNQPQHF
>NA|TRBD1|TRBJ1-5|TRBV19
TGTGCCAGTAGTACCCCCGGGGGACAGGCCATTATGTATAGCAATCAGCCCCAGCATTTT
CASSTPGGQAIMYSNQPQHF
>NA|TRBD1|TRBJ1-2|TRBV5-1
TGCGCCAGCAGCTCGCCGGGACAGGGCGCCTTGGAGGGCTACACCTTC
CASSSPGQGALEGYTF
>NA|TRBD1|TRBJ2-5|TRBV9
TGTGCCAGCAGCGTAGCGGCGTGGGGGACAGACCAAGAGACCCAGTACTTC
CASSVAAWGTDQETQYF
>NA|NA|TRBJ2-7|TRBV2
TGTGCCAGCAGACCCGACAGTGAGTCCTACGAGCAGTACTTC
CASRPDSESYEQYF
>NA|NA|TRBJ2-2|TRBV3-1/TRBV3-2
TGTGCCAGCAGCCAAACTTTGGTCCGTGAGGAGCTGTTTTTT
CASSQTLVREELFF
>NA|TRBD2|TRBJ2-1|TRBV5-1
TGCGCCAGCAGATCGCGAGGGCGGGAGGCCGGGGATGAGCAGTTCTTC
CASRSRGREAGDEQFF
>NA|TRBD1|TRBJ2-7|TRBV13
TGTGCCAGCAGCTTAGAGAGGCATCTGGGACAGATCTTC
CASSLERHLGQIF
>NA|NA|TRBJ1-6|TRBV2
TGTGCCAGCAGTGAAACCGCAGGGGTCAGGTCACCCCTCCACTTT
CASSETAGVRSPLHF
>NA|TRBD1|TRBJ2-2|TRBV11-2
TGTGCCAGCAGCTTATACAGGGGGGCCAAGGCCGGGGAGCTGTTTTTT
CASSLYRGAKAGELFF
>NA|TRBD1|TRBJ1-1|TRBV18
TGTGCCAGCTCACCTACGACAGGGATGAACACTGAAGCTTTCTTT
CASSPTTGMNTEAFF
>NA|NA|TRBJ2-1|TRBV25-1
TGTGCCAGCAGTTCAAGAACAGGGAGCTCCTACAATGAGCAGTTCTTC
CASSSRTGSSYNEQFF
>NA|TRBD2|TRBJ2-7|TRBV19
TGTGCCAGTAGTAGCGGACTAGCGGGGCGCTACGAGCAGTACTTC
CASSSGLAGRYEQYF
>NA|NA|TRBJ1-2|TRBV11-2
TGTGCCAGCAGCCACACCAGCTATGGCTACACCTTC
CASSHTSYGYTF
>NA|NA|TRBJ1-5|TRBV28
TGTGCCAGCAGTTTATTGGTAGGGGCTTATAGCAATCAGCCCCAGCATTTT
CASSLLVGAYSNQPQHF
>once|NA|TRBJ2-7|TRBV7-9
TGTGCCAGCAGCCACAGGGCATACAGCTCCTACGAGCAGTACTTC
CASSHRAYSSYEQYF
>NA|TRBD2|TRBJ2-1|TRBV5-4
TGTGCCAGCAGCTACTTGGGCTCGGGACTAGCCATCGGTGAGCAGTTCTTC
CASSYLGSGLAIGEQFF
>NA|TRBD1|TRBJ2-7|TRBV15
TGTGCCACCAGCAGAGATAGTATTCCGGGACAGGAGGCCGAGCAGTACTTC
CATSRDSIPGQEAEQYF
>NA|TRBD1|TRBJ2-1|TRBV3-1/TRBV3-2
TGTGCCAGCAGCCAGGGGGGGACAGGGGGCCATGAGCAGTTCTTC
CASSQGGTGGHEQFF
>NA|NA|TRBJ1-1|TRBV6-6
TGTGCCAGCAGCCCCCCAGAGGGTATTTGGGCTGAAGCTTTCTTT
CASSPPEGIWAEAFF
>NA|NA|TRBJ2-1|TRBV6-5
TGTGCCAGCAGTTACTCGAGAGGTGAGCAGTTCTTC
CASSYSRGEQFF
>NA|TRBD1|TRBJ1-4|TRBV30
TGTGCCTGGAGTGCCGGGACAGGGACTGAAAAACTGTTTTTT
CAWSAGTGTEKLFF
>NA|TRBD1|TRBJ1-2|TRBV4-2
TGTGCCAGCAGCCAAGCCGGGACAGACTATGGCTACACCTTC
CASSQAGTDYGYTF
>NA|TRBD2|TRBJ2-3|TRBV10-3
TGTGCCATCAGTGAGTCACTAGCGGGAGGAGATACGCAGTATTTT
CAISESLAGGDTQYF
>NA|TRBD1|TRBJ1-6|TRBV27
TGTGCCAGCAGTTTGGGACAGGGGGCCCTCCACTTT
CASSLGQGALHF
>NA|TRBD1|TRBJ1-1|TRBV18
TGTGCCAGCTCAAAGAACAGGGGAGTGAACACTGAAGCTTTCTTT
CASSKNRGVNTEAFF
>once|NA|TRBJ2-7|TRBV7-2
TGTGCCAGCAGCTTAACCTCCAGCGCCCTAACCTACGAGCAGTACTTC
CASSLTSSALTYEQYF
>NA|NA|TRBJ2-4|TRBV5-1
TGCGCCAGCAGCGCGGACAGTCAAAACATTCAGTACTTC
CASSADSQNIQYF
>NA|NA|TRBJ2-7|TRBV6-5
TGTGCCGGTCGGGGGTCGCTGGGATACGAGCAGTACTTC
CAGRGSLGYEQYF
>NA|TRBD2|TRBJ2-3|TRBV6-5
TGTGCCAGCAGCTTACTAGCGGCTAAGCCAGATACGCAGTATTTT
CASSLLAAKPDTQYF